This TCR beta chain was documented in a study of CD8+ T cells in alopecia areata. On the study more broadly: The percentage of affected scalp area served as the score of severity for treated patients.

This clone was recorded only once. The antigen remains unidentified. Treatment noted: oral pan-JAK inhibitor, 5-10 mg twice daily. Reverse transcription of extracted RNA yielded cDNA, which provided the sequencing template. Assay: immunoSEQ multiplex PCR; the TCRdb copy retains only in-frame clones and omits some. The sample carries roughly 120,000 clones, around 53% recorded once. The length of the CDR3 is 13 residues. Trimming took off 3 bases at V and 5 bases at J, with 11 bases between the two ends. Germline V gives CDR1 GTSNPN, CDR2 SVGIG (reference sequence). General study points: Affected scalp, especially in alopecia totalis/universalis, had a higher clonality than normal scalp did. There were many expanded lesional clones persisting in scalp and blood during tofacitinib. Clarity of TCR sharing across patients fell short of that in mice, possibly HLA-related.

The rearrangement uses TRBV30 and TRBJ1-5; unclear D gene. This TCR was sampled from a human donor with alopecia areata. The starting material was CD4+ T cells sorted from blood, obtained at week 4, from a patient treated with tofacitinib. The CDR3 here is CAWSGQSYQPQHF. The CDR3 coding sequence is TGTGCCTGGAGCGGGCAGAGCTATCAGCCCCAGCATTTT.